This T cell receptor beta chain came from a study of vaccination and CD4 T cells after COVID-19. Turning to this clonotype: Antigen unknown.

Looked up from germline, CDR1 is SGHNT and CDR2 is YYREEE (reference sequence). V was pared by 2 bases and J by 2 bases, with 16 bases between. CDR3 length equals 16 residues. Documented treatment: roughly 10-day PBMC culture with coronavirus spike peptide pools or control peptides (ViraFEST assay). The Oncomine TCR Beta short-read assay sequenced DNA from cultured CD4+ T cells. TCRdb itself ran the PCR reads through MiXCR, one entry per CDR3 protein. The sample holds roughly 7,600 distinct CDR3 sequences, over 20% seen once. The specimen comprised CD4+ T cells from blood, cultured in vitro, sampled after SARS-CoV-2 vaccination. The chain couples TRBV5-4 to TRBJ1-1; D is perhaps TRBD1 (6 bases). The sequence was obtained from a human donor who had recovered from COVID-19. The CDR3 loop reads CASSFPQQGPNTEAFF. The CDR3 nucleotides read TGTGCCAGCAGCTTCCCCCAACAGGGCCCAAACACTGAAGCTTTCTTT.